This T cell receptor (beta chain) was identified in a study of OX40 agonist ivuxolimab in advanced cancers. The sampling schedule covered blood at baseline, cycle 4 day 1, and cycle 7 day 1. This clone showed up just once. Per the germline V gene, CDR1 is SGHTA and CDR2 is FQGNSA. The CDR3 is 16 residues long. Trimming stripped 5 bases from V and 4 bases from J, with 20 bases between. Produced via immunoSEQ multiplex PCR; TCRdb's table is partial and in-frame only. The sample lists about 60,000 clones; about 90% were seen once. The rearrangement links TRBV7-2 to TRBJ2-5; TRBD2 is a possible D gene (6 bases). The source of this sequence is an adult with an advanced solid tumor such as melanoma, head and neck, liver or kidney cancer. The sample was CD4+ or CD8+ T cells sorted from blood, taken in a trial of the OX40 agonist ivuxolimab. CDR3 protein: CASSPRVGTRGETQYF. Here the CDR3 DNA reads TGTGCCAGCAGCCCGAGGGTGGGGACTCGGGGAGAGACCCAGTACTTC.